This T cell receptor beta chain is drawn from a study of cytotoxic CD8 clonotypes in ibrutinib-treated CLL. Study at large: Response samples followed a median around 11 months of treatment, range 6 to 36. Study-level results: Sampling time points were not equivalent between sustained-remission and progressing patients. At baseline, clonality was higher than in age-matched healthy donors and correlated with CD8+ counts.

Remarks on this clone: Antigen specificity is unknown.

Data came from immunoSEQ multiplex PCR; TCRdb stores just in-frame clones and leaves some out. Altogether about 130,000 clones are present, about 70% being singletons, with the ten largest covering 5.1%. J was trimmed by 10 bases and V by 6 bases; bases with no gene match: 9. Germline values: CDR1 MNHNS, CDR2 SASEGT. The CDR3 runs to 14 residues. The source was PBMCs, collected after 24 months of ibrutinib treatment. The chain couples TRBV6-1 to TRBJ1-6; 7 nucleotides agree with TRBD1. The source of this sequence is a human donor with chronic lymphocytic leukemia. The CDR3 nucleotides read TGTGCCAGCAGCCGGACAGGCGGAGACTCACCCCTCCACTTT. The encoded protein is CASSRTGGDSPLHF.